The sequence of this T cell receptor beta chain was determined in a study of blood T cell repertoires in COVID-19. This CDR3 region has 16 residues. Trimming cost V 1 base and J 0 bases, with 13 bases left between them. Germline V CDR1 and CDR2: LGHDT, YNNKEL (reference sequence). The method was immunoSEQ multiplex PCR; TCRdb's version includes in-frame clones alone and lacks a portion of them. Of under 150,000 clones in the sample, approximately 81% are singletons; the top ten hold more than 1.2%. J is TRBJ2-7 and V is TRBV3-1 (or the pseudogene TRBV3-2); no clear D. This clonotype was sampled from a man in his sixties with acute or convalescent COVID-19. The sequenced sample consisted of peripheral blood. CDR3 nucleotides: TGTGCCAGCAGCCAAGTCCCCAACGCCTACTCCTACGAGCAGTACTTC. It codes for CASSQVPNAYSYEQYF.